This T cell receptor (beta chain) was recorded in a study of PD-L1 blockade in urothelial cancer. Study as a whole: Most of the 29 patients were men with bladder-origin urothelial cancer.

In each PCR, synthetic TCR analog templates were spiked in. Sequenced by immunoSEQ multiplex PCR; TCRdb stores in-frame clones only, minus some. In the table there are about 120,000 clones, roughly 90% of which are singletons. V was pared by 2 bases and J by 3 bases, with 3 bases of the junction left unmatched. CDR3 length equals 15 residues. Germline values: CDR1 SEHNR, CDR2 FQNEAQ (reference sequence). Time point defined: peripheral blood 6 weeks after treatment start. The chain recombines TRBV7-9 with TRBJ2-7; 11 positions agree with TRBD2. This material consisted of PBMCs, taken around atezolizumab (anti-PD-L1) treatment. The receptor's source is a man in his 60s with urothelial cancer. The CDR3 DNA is TGTGCCAGCAGCTTAACTAGCGGGGGACTCTACGAGCAGTACTTC. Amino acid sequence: CASSLTSGGLYEQYF. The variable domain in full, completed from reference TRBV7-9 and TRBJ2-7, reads DTGVSQNPRHKITKRGQNVTFRCDPISEHNRLYWYRQTLGQGPEFLTYFQNEAQLEKSRLLSDRFSAERPKGSFSTLEIQRTEQGDSAMYLCASSLTSGGLYEQYFGPGTRLTVT.